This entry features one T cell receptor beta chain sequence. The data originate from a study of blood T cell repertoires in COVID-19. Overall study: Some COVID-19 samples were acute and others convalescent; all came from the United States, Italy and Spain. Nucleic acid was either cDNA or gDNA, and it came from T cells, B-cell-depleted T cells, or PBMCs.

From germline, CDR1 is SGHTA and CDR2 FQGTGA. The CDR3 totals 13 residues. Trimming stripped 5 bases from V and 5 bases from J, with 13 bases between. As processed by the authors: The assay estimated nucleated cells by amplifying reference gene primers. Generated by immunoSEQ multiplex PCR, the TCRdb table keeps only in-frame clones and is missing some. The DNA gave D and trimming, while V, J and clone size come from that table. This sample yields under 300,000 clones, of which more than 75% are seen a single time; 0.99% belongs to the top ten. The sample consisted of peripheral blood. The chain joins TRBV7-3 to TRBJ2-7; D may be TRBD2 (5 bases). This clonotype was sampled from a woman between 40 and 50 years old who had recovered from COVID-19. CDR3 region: CASSPDLSDEQYF. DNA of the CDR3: TGTGCCAGCAGCCCCGACCTTAGCGACGAGCAGTACTTC. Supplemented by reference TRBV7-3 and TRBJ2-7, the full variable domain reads GAGVSQTPSNKVTEKGKYVELRCDPISGHTALYWYRQSLGQGPEFLIYFQGTGAADDSGLPNDRFFAVRPEGSVSTLKIQRTERGDSAVYLCASSPDLSDEQYFGPGTRLTVT.